Included here is one T cell receptor beta chain sequence, with context. Its antigen is unidentified. This entry is derived from a study of post-analysis software for immune sequencing data. Overall study findings and caveats: Comparison with controls showed significantly lower normalized Chao1 diversity in multiple sclerosis patients. Controls showed lower frequencies than patients for a few TRBV segments, and TRBV5-6, TRBV5-1 and TRBV20-1 were among these.

Prepared TCR beta cDNA libraries contained unique molecular identifiers. TCRdb fed the PCR reads into MiXCR, producing one record per CDR3 protein. Of approximately 660,000 distinct CDR3 sequences listed, about 60% are singletons. CDR3 length equals 12 residues. CDR1 is DFQATT and CDR2 is SNEGSKA in the germline V gene (reference sequence). The sample taken for sequencing was blood. The chain joins TRBV20-1 to TRBJ2-3, with TRBD2 identical over 7 bases. The sequence was collected from a girl aged 2 to 10 with multiple sclerosis. The CDR3 bases are TGCAGCGAAAACCGACTAGCAGGTGCGCAGTATTTT. It codes for CSENRLAGAQYF.